The subject of this entry is one TCR beta chain. Its antigen is still unknown. There are 13 residues in the CDR3. V was cut by 2 bases and J by 9 bases, with 12 bases left in between. Germline-derived CDR1 and CDR2 are MNHNY and SVGAGI (reference sequence). PCR amplification relied on 60 Vbeta primers (plus 13 Jbeta primers). The table came from immunoSEQ multiplex PCR; TCRdb's copy has only in-frame clones and leaves some out. The data contain about 120,000 clones, roughly 75% of them singletons. It was healthy bone marrow donors who served as donors. Despite likely unrecorded immune exposures, the donors were nominally healthy at the time of sampling. These data are taken from a study of cytomegalovirus exposure and HLA in healthy donors. Overall study findings and caveats: Generally TCR sequences proved uncommon, though certain public TCRs appeared in numerous donors. Researchers reportedly found TCR beta sequences accurately predicted most subjects' HLA-A and HLA-B alleles.

This sequence was found in a woman in her fifties or sixties in good health and CMV-seronegative. The sequencing input was PBMCs. This chain connects TRBV6-6 to TRBJ2-3; weak D call: TRBD2 (5 bases). The CDR3 here is CASSYEGPATQYF. CDR3 nucleotides: TGTGCCAGCAGTTACGAGGGTCCGGCAACGCAGTATTTT.